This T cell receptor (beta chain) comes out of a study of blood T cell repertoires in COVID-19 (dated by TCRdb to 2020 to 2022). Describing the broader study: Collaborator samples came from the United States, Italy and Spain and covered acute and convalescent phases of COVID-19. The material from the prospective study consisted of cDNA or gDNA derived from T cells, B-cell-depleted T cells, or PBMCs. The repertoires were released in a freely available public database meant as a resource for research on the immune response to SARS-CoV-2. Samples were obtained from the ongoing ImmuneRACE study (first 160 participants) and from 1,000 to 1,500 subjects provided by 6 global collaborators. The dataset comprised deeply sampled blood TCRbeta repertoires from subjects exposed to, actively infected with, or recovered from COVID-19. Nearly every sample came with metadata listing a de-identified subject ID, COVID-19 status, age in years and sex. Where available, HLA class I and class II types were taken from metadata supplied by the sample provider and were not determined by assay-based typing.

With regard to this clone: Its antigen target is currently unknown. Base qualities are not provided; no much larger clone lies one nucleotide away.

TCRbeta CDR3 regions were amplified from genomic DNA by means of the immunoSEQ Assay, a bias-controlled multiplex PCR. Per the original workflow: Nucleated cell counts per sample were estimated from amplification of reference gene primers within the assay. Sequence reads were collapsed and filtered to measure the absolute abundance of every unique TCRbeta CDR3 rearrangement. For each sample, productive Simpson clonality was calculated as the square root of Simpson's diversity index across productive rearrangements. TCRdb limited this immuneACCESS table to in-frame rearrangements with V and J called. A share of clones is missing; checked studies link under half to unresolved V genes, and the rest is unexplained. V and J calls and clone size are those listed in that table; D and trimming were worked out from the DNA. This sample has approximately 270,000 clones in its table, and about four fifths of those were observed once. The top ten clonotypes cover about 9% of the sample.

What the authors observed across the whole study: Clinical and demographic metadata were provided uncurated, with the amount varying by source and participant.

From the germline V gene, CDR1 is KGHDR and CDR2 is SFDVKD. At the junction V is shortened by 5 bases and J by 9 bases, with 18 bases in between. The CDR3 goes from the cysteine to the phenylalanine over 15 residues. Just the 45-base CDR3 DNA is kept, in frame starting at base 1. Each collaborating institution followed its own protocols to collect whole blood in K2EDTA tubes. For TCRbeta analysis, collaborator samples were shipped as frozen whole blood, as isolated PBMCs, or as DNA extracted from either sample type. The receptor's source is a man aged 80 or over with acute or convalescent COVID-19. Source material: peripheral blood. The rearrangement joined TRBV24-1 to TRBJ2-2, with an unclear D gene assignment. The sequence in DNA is TGTGCCACCAGTGGGCCAGAACAACCAACCAGGGAGCTGTTTTTT. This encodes CATSGPEQPTRELFF.